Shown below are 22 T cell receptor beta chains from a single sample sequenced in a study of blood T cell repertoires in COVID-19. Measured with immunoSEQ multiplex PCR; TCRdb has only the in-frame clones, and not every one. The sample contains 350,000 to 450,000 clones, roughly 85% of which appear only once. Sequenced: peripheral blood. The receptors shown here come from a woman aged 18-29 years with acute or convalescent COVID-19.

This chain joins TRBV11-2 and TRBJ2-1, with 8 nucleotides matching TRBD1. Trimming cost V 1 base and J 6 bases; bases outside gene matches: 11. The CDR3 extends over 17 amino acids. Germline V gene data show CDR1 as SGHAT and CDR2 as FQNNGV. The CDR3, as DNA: TGTGCCAGCAGCTTAGCGGACAGGGCCCAGAAAATCAATGAGCAGTTCTTC. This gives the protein CASSLADRAQKINEQFF.

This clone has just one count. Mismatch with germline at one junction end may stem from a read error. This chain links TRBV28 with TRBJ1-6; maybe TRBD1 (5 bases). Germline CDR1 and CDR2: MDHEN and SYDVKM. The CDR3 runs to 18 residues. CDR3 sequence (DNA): TGTGCCAGCCGTTTCGATTTGGGGCTGAGCTCCTATAATTCACCCCTCCACTTT. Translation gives CASRFDLGLSSYNSPLHF.

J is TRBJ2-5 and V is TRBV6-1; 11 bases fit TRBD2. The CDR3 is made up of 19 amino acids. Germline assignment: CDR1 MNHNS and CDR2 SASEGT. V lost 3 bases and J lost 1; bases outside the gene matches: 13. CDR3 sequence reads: CASSDGGTAGTSGQETQYF. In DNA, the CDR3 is TGTGCCAGCAGTGACGGAGGGACGGCCGGGACTAGCGGCCAAGAGACCCAGTACTTC.

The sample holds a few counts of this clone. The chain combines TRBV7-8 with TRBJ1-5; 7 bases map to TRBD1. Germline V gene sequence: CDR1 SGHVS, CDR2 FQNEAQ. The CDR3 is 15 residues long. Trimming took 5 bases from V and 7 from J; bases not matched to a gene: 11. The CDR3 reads CASSRTGEVGQPQHF. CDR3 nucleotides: TGTGCCAGCAGCAGAACAGGGGAGGTTGGACAGCCCCAGCATTTT.

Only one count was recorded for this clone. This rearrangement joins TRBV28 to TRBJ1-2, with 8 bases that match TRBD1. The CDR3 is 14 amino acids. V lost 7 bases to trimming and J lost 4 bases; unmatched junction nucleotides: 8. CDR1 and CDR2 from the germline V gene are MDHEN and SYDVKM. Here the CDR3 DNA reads TGTGCCAGCACGGGGACAGGACTCACCTATGGCTACACCTTC. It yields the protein CASTGTGLTYGYTF.

For the CDR3, the DNA is TGTGCCAGTAGTATCGGGAATGAGCAGTTCTTC. Encoded protein: CASSIGNEQFF. The V and J genes are TRBV19 and TRBJ2-1; D gene unclear. Germline V lookup: CDR1 LNHDA, CDR2 SQIVND (reference sequence). The CDR3 sequence is 11 residues long. V lost 3 bases and J 7 bases, leaving 4 bases between the germline ends.

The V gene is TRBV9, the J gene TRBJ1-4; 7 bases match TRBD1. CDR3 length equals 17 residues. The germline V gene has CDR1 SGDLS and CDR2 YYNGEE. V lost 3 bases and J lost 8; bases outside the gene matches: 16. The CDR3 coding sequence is TGTGCCAGCAGCGCGAGACAGGGAACGGTAGCAGGAGAAAAACTGTTTTTT. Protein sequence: CASSARQGTVAGEKLFF.

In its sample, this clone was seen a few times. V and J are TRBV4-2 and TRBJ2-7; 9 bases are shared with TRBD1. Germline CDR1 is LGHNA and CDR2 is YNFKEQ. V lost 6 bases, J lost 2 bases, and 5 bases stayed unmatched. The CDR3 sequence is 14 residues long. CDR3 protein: CASRPRDRAYEQYF. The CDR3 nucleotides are TGTGCCAGCAGGCCTCGGGACAGGGCCTACGAGCAGTACTTC.

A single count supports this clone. Here the CDR3 reads CASSQDAVAGLDTQYF. The DNA of the CDR3 is TGCGCCAGCAGCCAAGATGCGGTAGCGGGCCTTGATACGCAGTATTTT. This chain joins TRBV4-1 and TRBJ2-3; 7 bases match TRBD2. From germline, CDR1 is MGHRA and CDR2 YSYEKL. Unmatched junction bases numbered 9, after V lost 0 bases and J lost 6 bases. CDR3 length: 16 residues.

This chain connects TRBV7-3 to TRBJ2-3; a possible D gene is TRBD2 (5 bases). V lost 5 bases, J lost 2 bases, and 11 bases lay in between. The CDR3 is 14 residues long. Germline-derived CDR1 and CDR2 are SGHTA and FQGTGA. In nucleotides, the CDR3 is TGTGCCAGCAGCCGTGAGCGGTTCACAGATACGCAGTATTTT. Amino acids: CASSRERFTDTQYF.

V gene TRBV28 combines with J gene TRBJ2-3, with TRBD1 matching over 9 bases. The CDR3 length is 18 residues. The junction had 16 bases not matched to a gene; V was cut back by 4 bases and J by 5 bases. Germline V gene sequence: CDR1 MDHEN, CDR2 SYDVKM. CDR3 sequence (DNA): TGTGCCAGCAGTTACGCTATGGCCTCGGGACAGGGAAAAGATACGCAGTATTTT. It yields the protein CASSYAMASGQGKDTQYF.

The CDR3 DNA reads TGTGCCAGCAGCTTAGATGTCAGTCAAGAGACCCAGTACTTC. Its protein product is CASSLDVSQETQYF. The genes are TRBV5-5 and TRBJ2-5; no firm D call. With 2 bases removed from V and 2 bases from J, the gap between germline ends came to 10 bases. The germline V gene has CDR1 SGHKS and CDR2 YYEKEE (reference sequence). This CDR3 has 14 amino acids.

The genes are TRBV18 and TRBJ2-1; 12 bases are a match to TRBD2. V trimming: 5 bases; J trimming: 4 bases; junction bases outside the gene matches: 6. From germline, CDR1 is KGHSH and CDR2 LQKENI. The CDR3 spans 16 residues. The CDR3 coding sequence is TGTGCCAGCTCAATCTCTCTAGCGGGAGGGTACAATGAGCAGTTCTTC. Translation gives CASSISLAGGYNEQFF.

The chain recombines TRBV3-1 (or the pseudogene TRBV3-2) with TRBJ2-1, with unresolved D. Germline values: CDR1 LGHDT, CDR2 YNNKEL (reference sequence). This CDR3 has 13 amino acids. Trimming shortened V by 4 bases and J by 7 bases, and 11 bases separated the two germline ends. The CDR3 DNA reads TGTGCCAGCAGCCTCGGAACTACAAATGAGCAGTTCTTC. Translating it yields CASSLGTTNEQFF.

The CDR3 DNA reads TGTGCCAGCTCACCACAGGGGGCTCTCTCTGGAAACACCATATATTTT. Protein: CASSPQGALSGNTIYF. The chain couples TRBV18 to TRBJ1-3; 7 nucleotides line up with TRBD1. Germline V CDR1 and CDR2: KGHSH, LQKENI. The J segment lost 0 bases and the V segment lost 1 base, leaving 3 bases of the junction unmatched. CDR3 length equals 16 residues.

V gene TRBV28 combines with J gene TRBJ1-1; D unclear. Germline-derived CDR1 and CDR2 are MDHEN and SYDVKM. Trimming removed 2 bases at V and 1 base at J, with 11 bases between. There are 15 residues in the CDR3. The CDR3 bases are TGTGCCAGCAGTTTAAGTGCGGAGGGGAACACTGAAGCTTTCTTT. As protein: CASSLSAEGNTEAFF. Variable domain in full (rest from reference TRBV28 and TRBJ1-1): DVKVTQSSRYLVKRTGEKVFLECVQDMDHENMFWYRQDPGLGLRLIYFSYDVKMKEKGDIPEGYSVSREKKERFSLILESASTNQTSMYLCASSLSAEGNTEAFFGQGTRLTVV.

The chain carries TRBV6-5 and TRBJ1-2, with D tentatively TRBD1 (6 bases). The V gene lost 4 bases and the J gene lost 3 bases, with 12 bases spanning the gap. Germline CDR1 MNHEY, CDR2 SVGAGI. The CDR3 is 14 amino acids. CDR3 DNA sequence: TGTGCCAGCAGTTTGGGACATCCCTACTATGGCTACACCTTC. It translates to CASSLGHPYYGYTF.

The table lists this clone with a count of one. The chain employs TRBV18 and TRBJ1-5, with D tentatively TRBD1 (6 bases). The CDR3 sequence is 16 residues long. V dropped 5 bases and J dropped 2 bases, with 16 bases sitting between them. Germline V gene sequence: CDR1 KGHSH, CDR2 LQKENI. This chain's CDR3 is CASSEYSGERNQPQHF. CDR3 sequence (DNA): TGTGCCAGCTCAGAATATTCAGGGGAGCGCAATCAGCCCCAGCATTTT.

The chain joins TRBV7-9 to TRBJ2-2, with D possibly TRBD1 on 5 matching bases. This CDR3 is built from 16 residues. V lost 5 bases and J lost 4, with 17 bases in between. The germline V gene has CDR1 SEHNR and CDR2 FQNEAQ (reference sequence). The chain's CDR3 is CASSPQGRSGTGELFF. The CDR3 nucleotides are TGTGCCAGCAGCCCCCAGGGCAGGTCCGGCACCGGGGAGCTGTTTTTT.

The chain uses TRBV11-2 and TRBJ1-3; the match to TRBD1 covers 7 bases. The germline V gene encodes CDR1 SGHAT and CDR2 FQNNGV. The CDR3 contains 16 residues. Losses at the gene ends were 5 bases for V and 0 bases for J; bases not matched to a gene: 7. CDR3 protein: CASSRDRVYSGNTIYF. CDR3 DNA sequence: TGTGCCAGCAGCCGCGACAGGGTGTACTCTGGAAACACCATATATTTT.

CDR3 in amino acids: CASSFLRAGGNEQFF. Written as DNA, the CDR3 is TGTGCCAGCAGTTTCCTAAGGGCAGGGGGGAATGAGCAGTTCTTC. The chain employs TRBV27 and TRBJ2-1; D is possibly TRBD1 (7 bases). V was shortened by 3 bases and J by 7 bases, with 16 bases between the two germline ends. Germline CDR1 and CDR2: MNHEY and SMNVEV (reference sequence). This CDR3 spans 15 amino acids.

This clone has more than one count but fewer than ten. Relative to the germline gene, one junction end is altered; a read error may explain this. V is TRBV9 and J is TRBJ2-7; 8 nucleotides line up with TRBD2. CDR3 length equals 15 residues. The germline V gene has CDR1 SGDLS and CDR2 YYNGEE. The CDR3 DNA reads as TGTGCCAGCAGCCCCCTCGGGAGGGCCTCCGACGAGCAGTACTTC. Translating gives CASSPLGRASDEQYF.